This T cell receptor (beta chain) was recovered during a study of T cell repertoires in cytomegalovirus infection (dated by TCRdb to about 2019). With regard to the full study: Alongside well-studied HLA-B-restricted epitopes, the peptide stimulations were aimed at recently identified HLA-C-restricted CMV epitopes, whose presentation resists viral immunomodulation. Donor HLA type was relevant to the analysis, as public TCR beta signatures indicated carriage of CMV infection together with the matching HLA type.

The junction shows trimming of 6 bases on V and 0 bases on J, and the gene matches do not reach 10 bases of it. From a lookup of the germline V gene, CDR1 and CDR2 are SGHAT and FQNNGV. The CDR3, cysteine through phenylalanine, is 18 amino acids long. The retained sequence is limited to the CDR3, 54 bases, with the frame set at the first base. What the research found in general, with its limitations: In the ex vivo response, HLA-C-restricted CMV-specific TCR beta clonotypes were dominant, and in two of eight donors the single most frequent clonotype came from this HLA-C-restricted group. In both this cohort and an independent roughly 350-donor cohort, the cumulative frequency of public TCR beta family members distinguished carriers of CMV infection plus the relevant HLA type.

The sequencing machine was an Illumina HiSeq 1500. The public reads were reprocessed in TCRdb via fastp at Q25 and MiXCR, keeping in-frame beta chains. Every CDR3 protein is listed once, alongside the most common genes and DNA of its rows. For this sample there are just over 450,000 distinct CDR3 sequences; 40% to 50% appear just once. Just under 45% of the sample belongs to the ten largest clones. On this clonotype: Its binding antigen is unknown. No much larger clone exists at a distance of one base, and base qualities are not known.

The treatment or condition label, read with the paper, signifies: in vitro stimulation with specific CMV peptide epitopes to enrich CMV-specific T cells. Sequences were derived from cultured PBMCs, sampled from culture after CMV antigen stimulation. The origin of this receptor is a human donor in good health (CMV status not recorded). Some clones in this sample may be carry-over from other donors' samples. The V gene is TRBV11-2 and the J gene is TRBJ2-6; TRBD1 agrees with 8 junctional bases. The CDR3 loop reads CASRRLGQANSGANVLTF. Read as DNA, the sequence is TGTGCCAGCAGAAGACTGGGACAGGCGAACTCTGGGGCCAACGTCCTGACTTTC. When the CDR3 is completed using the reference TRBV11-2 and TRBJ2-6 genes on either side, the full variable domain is EAGVAQSPRYKIIEKRQSVAFWCNPISGHATLYWYQQILGQGPKLLIQFQNNGVVDDSQLPKDRFSAERLKGVDSTLKIQPAKLEDSAVYLCASRRLGQANSGANVLTFGAGSRLTVL.